The TCR beta chain under discussion was sequenced for a study of graft-versus-host responses after intestinal transplantation. Study as a whole: All of the recipients had induction that used anti-thymocyte globulin, then tacrolimus and steroids for around 3 years.

Comment on this clone: The antigen is unknown.

Study-wide results and caveats: Some patients had graft-donor T cell macrochimerism. In their allografts, the ratios of graft-versus-host to host-versus-graft T cell clones were high. The authors found GvH clones in recipient marrow, some appearing first in ileum or blood.

Produced via immunoSEQ multiplex PCR; TCRdb's table is partial and in-frame only. The data hold roughly 110,000 clones, with roughly 87% observed a single time. Germline assignment: CDR1 ENHRY and CDR2 SYGVKD. This CDR3 has 13 residues. Trimming stripped 4 bases from V and 6 bases from J, with 12 bases between. The sample consisted of unstimulated CD4+ T cells sorted from spleen or lymph node cells, taken before transplant. This clonotype originated in a human donor who was the organ donor for an intestinal transplant. The chain recombines TRBV10-3 with TRBJ1-1; D is unclear. The CDR3 DNA reads TGTGCCATCAGTGGGGGTGGAGACGCTGAAGCTTTCTTT. Amino acid sequence: CAISGGGDAEAFF.